These 27 T cell receptor beta chains share one sample of origin, sequenced in a study of T cell changes during pregnancy in multiple sclerosis. Clones were sequenced by immunoSEQ multiplex PCR, and TCRdb holds only the in-frame ones, with some missing. Counted here are approximately 13,000 clones, roughly 90% occurring once; the ten biggest clones make up approximately 13%. Sequenced here: CD8+ T cells from peripheral blood mononuclear cells, sampled after pregnancy. These receptors came from a female donor in good health, enrolled as a control in a pregnancy study.

The chain has TRBV9 and TRBJ2-2; 8 nucleotides agree with TRBD1. V lost 2 bases to trimming and J lost 6 bases; unmatched junction nucleotides: 6. Germline V gives CDR1 SGDLS, CDR2 YYNGEE. The CDR3 runs 15 residues. CDR3 DNA: TGTGCCAGCAGCGTGACAGGGGAGGTTGCCGGGGAGCTGTTTTTT. Residues: CASSVTGEVAGELFF.

The rearrangement uses TRBV7-9 and TRBJ2-5; TRBD1 agrees at 7 bases. Germline values: CDR1 SEHNR, CDR2 FQNEAQ (reference sequence). J gave up 3 bases and V 5 bases, and 6 bases lay outside the gene matches. The CDR3 contains 14 residues. CDR3 in DNA: TGTGCCAGCAGCCAGGACGGGACAGAAGAGACCCAGTACTTC. Protein: CASSQDGTEETQYF.

The chain employs TRBV29-1 and TRBJ2-2, with a weak D call TRBD2 (6 bases). The germline V and J ends were trimmed by 3 bases and 0 bases, with 8 bases remaining between them. Germline V lookup: CDR1 SQVTM, CDR2 ANQGSEA. The CDR3 has 14 amino acids. Here the CDR3 DNA reads TGCAGCGTTGAGGGGGGAGCGAACACCGGGGAGCTGTTTTTT. Translating it yields CSVEGGANTGELFF.

V and J are TRBV9 and TRBJ1-1; no reliable D call. With 0 bases removed from V and 0 bases from J, the gap between germline ends came to 9 bases. Germline lookup yields CDR1 SGDLS and CDR2 YYNGEE. The CDR3 is 15 amino acids. The CDR3 DNA follows: TGTGCCAGCAGCGTAGCTGGCAGGATGAACACTGAAGCTTTCTTT. This sequence encodes CASSVAGRMNTEAFF.

The chain is built from TRBV7-8 and TRBJ1-5; TRBD1 matches at 9 bases. Germline V gene lookup returns CDR1 SGHVS and CDR2 FQNEAQ. There are 17 residues in the CDR3. V lost 4 bases to trimming and J lost 5 bases; unmatched junction nucleotides: 12. This CDR3 reads CASSWWGQGLGDQPQHF. In DNA, the CDR3 is TGTGCCAGCAGCTGGTGGGGACAGGGATTGGGAGATCAGCCCCAGCATTTT.

The chain has TRBV28 and TRBJ1-4; 7 nucleotides agree with TRBD1. V gave up 7 bases and J gave up 7 bases; unmatched junction bases: 15. The germline gives CDR1 MDHEN, CDR2 SYDVKM. This CDR3 comprises 16 residues. CDR3 sequence: CASTLSPDRVSEKLFF. The CDR3 DNA sequence: TGTGCCAGCACCCTTTCTCCCGACAGGGTATCTGAAAAACTGTTTTTT.

The chain couples TRBV6-5 to TRBJ1-1; D call uncertain. Germline-derived CDR1 and CDR2 are MNHEY and SVGAGI. Trimming pared 2 bases from V and 1 base from J, leaving 11 bases between. The CDR3 totals 15 residues. The CDR3 bases are TGTGCCAGCAGTTACAGCGGATTGAAGAACACTGAAGCTTTCTTT. This gives the protein CASSYSGLKNTEAFF.

The chain carries TRBV5-1 and TRBJ2-1; the D gene is possibly TRBD1 (5 bases). Between the trimmed V and J ends, which lost 0 bases and 1 base, there was a span of 8 bases. CDR3 length: 15 residues. Germline V gene lookup returns CDR1 SGHRS and CDR2 YFSETQ. CDR3 sequence (DNA): TGCGCCAGCAGCTTGGAAGGGGATTCCTACAATGAGCAGTTCTTC. This encodes CASSLEGDSYNEQFF.

The chain recombines TRBV15 with TRBJ1-1, with D tentatively TRBD1 (5 bases). CDR3 size: 12 residues. The germline V and J ends were trimmed by 1 base and 7 bases, with 7 bases remaining between them. Germline CDR1 is LNHNV and CDR2 is YYDKDF (reference sequence). CDR3 nucleotide sequence: TGTGCCACCAGCAGAGTGACAGATGAAGCTTTCTTT. Protein sequence: CATSRVTDEAFF.

This clone has just one count. The DNA for the CDR3 is TGTGCCAGCAGTTTAGTTGGCGGGTCCTACGAGCAGTACTTC. Amino acid sequence: CASSLVGGSYEQYF. The rearrangement joins TRBV28 to TRBJ2-7, with D maybe TRBD2 (5 bases). Trimming took off 2 bases at V and 1 base at J, with 9 bases between the two ends. CDR1 MDHEN and CDR2 SYDVKM come from the germline V gene. The CDR3 consists of 14 residues.

V and J are TRBV6-5 and TRBJ1-4, with 7 bases that match TRBD1. The germline V gene encodes CDR1 MNHEY and CDR2 SVGAGI. V was pared by 2 bases and J by 7 bases, with 4 bases of the junction left unmatched. CDR3 size: 14 residues. CDR3 residues: CASSYGQEVEKLFF. The CDR3 bases are TGTGCCAGCAGTTACGGACAGGAGGTTGAAAAACTGTTTTTT.

The chain couples TRBV7-2 to TRBJ1-1; TRBD1 agrees at 7 bases. The germline V gene encodes CDR1 SGHTA and CDR2 FQGNSA. CDR3 size: 12 residues. The V gene end was trimmed by 6 bases and the J gene end by 8 bases; junction bases not matched to a gene: 6. The CDR3 region is CASSVDRVEAFF. In DNA, the CDR3 is TGTGCCAGCAGTGTAGACAGGGTCGAAGCTTTCTTT.

This chain uses TRBV28 with TRBJ2-7, with 7 bases aligning to TRBD2. CDR1 is MDHEN, CDR2 SYDVKM, per germline. V shed 10 bases, J shed 5 bases, and the junction held 14 bases outside the gene matches. The CDR3 runs to 14 residues. The CDR3 region is CATRGTGGSHEQYF. CDR3 bases: TGTGCCACTCGGGGGACGGGGGGATCCCACGAGCAGTACTTC.

This chain uses TRBV6-4 with TRBJ2-3; TRBD2 aligns across 8 bases. V was pared by 3 bases and J by 2 bases, with 4 bases of the junction left unmatched. From germline, CDR1 is MRHNA and CDR2 SNTAGT. The CDR3 extends over 15 amino acids. CDR3 sequence: CASSESGGATDTQYF. CDR3 in DNA: TGTGCCAGCAGTGAGTCGGGAGGGGCCACAGATACGCAGTATTTT.

The chain is built from TRBV18 and TRBJ1-5; D is unresolved. CDR1 is KGHSH and CDR2 is LQKENI in the germline V gene. The CDR3 is 13 amino acids. Trimming removed 4 bases from V and 3 bases from J, with 7 bases in between. The CDR3 DNA follows: TGTGCCAGCTCACGCGCCGACAATCAGCCCCAGCATTTT. It is translated as CASSRADNQPQHF.

V and J are TRBV7-6 and TRBJ2-7, with TRBD1 identical over 7 bases. CDR3 size: 15 residues. CDR1 and CDR2 from the germline V gene are SGHVS and FNYEAQ. The ends lost 2 bases at V and 3 bases at J; junction bases unmatched: 7. CDR3: CASSLRLTGVYEQYF. DNA of the CDR3: TGTGCCAGCAGCTTAAGGTTAACAGGGGTCTACGAGCAGTACTTC.

The rearrangement links TRBV13 to TRBJ2-1; TRBD2 matches at 10 bases. Germline values: CDR1 PRHDT, CDR2 FYEKMQ (reference sequence). J was trimmed by 5 bases and V by 1 base; bases with no gene match: 2. The CDR3 length is 15 residues. CDR3 in DNA: TGTGCCAGCAGCTTAGCGGGACTAGCGAACAATGAGCAGTTCTTC. It encodes CASSLAGLANNEQFF.

The gene calls are TRBV10-3 and TRBJ2-3, with 7 bases fitting TRBD2. Germline CDR1 ENHRY, CDR2 SYGVKD. The junction had 15 bases not matched to a gene; V was cut back by 3 bases and J by 9 bases. CDR3 length equals 16 residues. In DNA form, the CDR3 reads TGTGCCATCAGTGACTTGGCGGGGGACCCGCGTGAGACGCAGTATTTT. It codes for CAISDLAGDPRETQYF.

The chain couples TRBV12-5 to TRBJ1-2; D is perhaps TRBD1 (6 bases). The CDR3 consists of 15 residues. Germline CDR1 reads LGHNT; CDR2 reads FRNRAP. Trimming cost V 6 bases and J 0 bases, with 14 bases left between them. CDR3 nucleotide sequence: TGTGCTAGTGGGACAGACAGGACCGCTAACTATGGCTACACCTTC. Its protein product is CASGTDRTANYGYTF.

This chain connects TRBV7-2 to TRBJ2-2, with a tentative D call TRBD1 (6 bases). V was shortened by 5 bases and J by 0 bases, with 13 bases between the two germline ends. Per the germline V gene, CDR1 is SGHTA and CDR2 is FQGNSA. The CDR3 spans 16 residues. This CDR3 reads CASSLPGHPNTGELFF. CDR3 sequence (DNA): TGTGCCAGCAGCCTGCCGGGACACCCGAACACCGGGGAGCTGTTTTTT.

The J gene is TRBJ2-5, the V gene TRBV27; possible D gene TRBD1, 5 bases. The length of the CDR3 is 16 residues. V was pared by 5 bases and J by 3 bases, with 19 bases between. CDR1 is MNHEY, CDR2 SMNVEV, per germline (reference sequence). The CDR3 loop reads CASSPVGPELKETQYF. As DNA, the CDR3 is TGTGCCAGCAGTCCGGTGGGGCCCGAGTTGAAAGAGACCCAGTACTTC.

V gene TRBV5-6 combines with J gene TRBJ1-2; D is possibly TRBD1 (6 bases). The CDR3 spans 12 residues. Germline CDR1 reads SGHDT; CDR2 reads YYEEEE. Trimming took off 0 bases at V and 8 bases at J, with 8 bases between the two ends. CDR3 protein: CASSLVQGGYTF. The CDR3 DNA is TGTGCCAGCAGCTTGGTCCAGGGGGGCTACACCTTC. The full variable domain, rest sourced from reference TRBV5-6 and TRBJ1-2, is DAGVTQSPTHLIKTRGQQVTLRCSPKSGHDTVSWYQQALGQGPQFIFQYYEEEERQRGNFPDRFSGHQFPNYSSELNVNALLLGDSALYLCASSLVQGGYTFGSGTRLTVV.

This chain connects TRBV7-9 to TRBJ2-7, with TRBD1 matching over 7 bases. The CDR3 length is 15 residues. With V trimmed by 5 bases and J by 3 bases, 10 bases remained unmatched. Germline lookup yields CDR1 SEHNR and CDR2 FQNEAQ (reference sequence). The CDR3 loop is CASSHVTGPNYEQYF. The CDR3 coding sequence is TGTGCCAGCAGCCACGTGACAGGGCCCAACTACGAGCAGTACTTC.

V and J are TRBV4-1 and TRBJ1-2; TRBD1 matches 8 bases. CDR3 length: 15 amino acids. V shed 3 bases, J shed 0 bases, and the junction held 3 bases outside the gene matches. Germline V lookup: CDR1 MGHRA, CDR2 YSYEKL. The CDR3 sequence is CASSHGQGANYGYTF. CDR3 DNA sequence: TGCGCCAGCAGCCATGGACAGGGAGCTAACTATGGCTACACCTTC.

This chain links TRBV15 with TRBJ1-5; D may be TRBD1 (6 bases). V lost 1 base and J lost 5, with 12 bases in between. From germline, CDR1 is LNHNV and CDR2 YYDKDF (reference sequence). The CDR3 is 15 amino acids. The CDR3 nucleotides read TGTGCCACCAGCAGAGGCCAGGGGTGGGATCAGCCCCAGCATTTT. It specifies CATSRGQGWDQPQHF.

This chain uses TRBV28 with TRBJ2-5; 12 nucleotides line up with TRBD1. Germline V gene data show CDR1 as MDHEN and CDR2 as SYDVKM. J lost 5 bases, V lost 4 bases, and 8 bases had no gene match. This CDR3 has 16 residues. Here the CDR3 reads CASSSSGTGGWETQYF. CDR3 DNA sequence: TGTGCCAGCAGTTCCTCCGGGACAGGGGGCTGGGAGACCCAGTACTTC. Together with reference TRBV28 and TRBJ2-5, the CDR3 gives the full variable domain: DVKVTQSSRYLVKRTGEKVFLECVQDMDHENMFWYRQDPGLGLRLIYFSYDVKMKEKGDIPEGYSVSREKKERFSLILESASTNQTSMYLCASSSSGTGGWETQYFGPGTRLLVL.

The J gene is TRBJ1-2, the V gene TRBV27, with 7 bases that match TRBD1. CDR3 length equals 14 residues. Germline loops: CDR1 MNHEY, CDR2 SMNVEV (reference sequence). The V gene end was trimmed by 5 bases and the J gene end by 3 bases; junction bases not matched to a gene: 6. The CDR3 DNA sequence: TGTGCCAGCAGTCCGGGGGACAGCTACTATGGCTACACCTTC. The encoded protein is CASSPGDSYYGYTF.